These 10 T cell receptor beta chains share one sample of origin, sequenced in a study of cytomegalovirus exposure and HLA in healthy donors. With 60 Vbeta and 13 Jbeta primers, the PCR was carried out. TCRdb keeps only in-frame clones here, not all; method: immunoSEQ multiplex PCR. There are 110,000 or so clones in the sample; 82% occur only once, and around 2.3% lies in the top ten. Sequencing was carried out using PBMCs. The receptors come from a woman in her late teens or twenties in good health and CMV-seronegative.

The V call is TRBV7-9, the J call TRBJ2-6, with D hard to call. The CDR3 is 17 amino acids. Trimming removed 1 base from V and 0 bases from J, with 10 bases in between. Germline V lookup: CDR1 SEHNR, CDR2 FQNEAQ (reference sequence). CDR3 amino acids: CASSLGQALSGANVLTF. The CDR3 nucleotides read TGTGCCAGCAGCTTAGGGCAGGCACTCTCTGGGGCCAACGTCCTGACTTTC.

The CDR3 region is CASSPTGGREKLFF. The CDR3 coding sequence is TGTGCCAGCAGTCCCACAGGGGGACGTGAAAAACTGTTTTTT. This chain uses TRBV6-5 with TRBJ1-4, with TRBD1 matching over 8 bases. There are 14 residues in the CDR3. The trim removed 5 bases at V and 7 bases at J, leaving 6 bases unmatched. Per germline, CDR1 MNHEY and CDR2 SVGAGI.

The chain combines TRBV6-1 with TRBJ2-3; tentatively, D is TRBD2 (6 bases). CDR1 and CDR2 from the germline V gene are MNHNS and SASEGT. This CDR3 has 13 amino acids. V shed 6 bases and J shed 5 bases, with 12 bases lying between them. Here the CDR3 reads CASRIVGGDTQYF. CDR3 nucleotide sequence: TGTGCCAGCAGAATAGTGGGGGGAGATACGCAGTATTTT.

The chain is built from TRBV7-9 and TRBJ1-1; no clear D gene. Germline V gives CDR1 SEHNR, CDR2 FQNEAQ (reference sequence). The CDR3 is 11 residues long. The ends were cut back, 1 base at V and 7 bases at J, with 4 bases in the middle. This chain's CDR3 is CASSLELEAFF. The CDR3 DNA is TGTGCCAGCAGCTTAGAACTTGAAGCTTTCTTT.

The rearrangement links TRBV11-2 to TRBJ2-7, with D perhaps matching TRBD2 (6 bases). Germline assignment: CDR1 SGHAT and CDR2 FQNNGV. The CDR3 runs to 13 residues. Trimming cost V 1 base and J 6 bases, with 10 bases left between them. CDR3 sequence (DNA): TGTGCCAGCAGCTTAGCCGAGGGAGGCGAGCAGTACTTC. Its translation is CASSLAEGGEQYF.

Remarks on this clone: Other DNA sequences in the sample encode the same CDR3. Here the CDR3 DNA reads TGCAGTGCTAGGACGAGGGAAAAACTGTTTTTT. Its protein product is CSARTREKLFF. This rearrangement joins TRBV20-1 to TRBJ1-4; no reliable D call. The CDR3 has 11 amino acids. V lost 3 bases and J 8 bases, leaving 7 bases between the germline ends. Per germline, CDR1 DFQATT and CDR2 SNEGSKA (reference sequence).

The count of this clone is one. The J gene is TRBJ1-3, the V gene TRBV28, with TRBD1 matching 7 bases. With 5 bases clipped from V and 0 bases from J, the junction kept 7 bases outside the gene matches. CDR1 and CDR2 (germline): MDHEN, SYDVKM. The CDR3 spans 16 residues. CDR3 in amino acids: CASSPPGTASGNTIYF. CDR3 DNA sequence: TGTGCCAGCAGTCCCCCTGGGACAGCCTCTGGAAACACCATATATTTT.

V is TRBV7-2 and J is TRBJ2-5; TRBD1 aligns across 7 bases. Germline V gene lookup returns CDR1 SGHTA and CDR2 FQGNSA. The V gene end was trimmed by 7 bases and the J gene end by 4 bases; junction bases not matched to a gene: 15. CDR3 length equals 16 residues. The CDR3 is CASTSPTTGAGETQYF. CDR3 nucleotide sequence: TGTGCCAGCACCTCACCGACAACAGGGGCGGGAGAGACCCAGTACTTC.

The chain employs TRBV4-3 and TRBJ1-2; 7 nucleotides line up with TRBD1. CDR1 and CDR2 (germline): LGHNA, YSLEER. Unmatched junction bases numbered 7, after V lost 4 bases and J lost 2 bases. The CDR3 has 15 amino acids. CDR3 protein: CASSLVRQGNYGYTF. DNA of the CDR3: TGCGCCAGCAGCCTCGTTCGACAGGGCAACTATGGCTACACCTTC.

The rearrangement uses TRBV9 and TRBJ2-2; 9 bases are shared with TRBD1. The CDR3 covers 18 residues. Per germline, CDR1 SGDLS and CDR2 YYNGEE. V shed 5 bases, J shed 5 bases, and the junction held 16 bases outside the gene matches. The CDR3 spells CASSVTPGQGFGTGELFF. CDR3 DNA: TGTGCCAGCAGTGTAACTCCGGGACAGGGATTCGGGACCGGGGAGCTGTTTTTT.